The sequence of this T cell receptor (beta chain) was determined in a study of T-cell reconstitution after alpha-beta-depleted transplantation in children. About this clonotype itself: As yet, its antigen is unknown.

The ends were cut back, 3 bases at V and 5 bases at J, with 11 bases in the middle. Germline-derived CDR1 and CDR2 are DFQATT and SNEGSKA (reference sequence). This CDR3 spans 12 amino acids. Study-level results: Where some patients showed high TCRbeta diversity at day 60, it came from recipient T cells and thymic progenitors that had survived.

Preparation of the TCRbeta library used unique molecular identifiers. TCRdb independently ran MiXCR on the PCR reads; one entry per CDR3 protein. In the table there are approximately 500,000 distinct CDR3 sequences, roughly 27% of which are singletons. The source was PBMCs, collected before TCRalphabeta/CD19-depleted stem cell transplant. V gene TRBV20-1 combines with J gene TRBJ2-7; no definite D call. This clonotype originated in a boy less than two years old with Wiskott-Aldrich syndrome, due to receive a stem cell transplant. Written as DNA, the CDR3 is TGCAGTGCTAGGGCTCGTGTGGACGAGCAGTACTTC. This gives the protein CSARARVDEQYF.